This entry describes one T cell receptor beta chain. Antigen unknown. TCRdb's copy holds only in-frame clones and misses some; the assay was immunoSEQ multiplex PCR. Among roughly 260,000 clones listed, about 92% were seen once. The V gene's germline CDR1 is SEHNR and CDR2 FQNEAQ (reference sequence). With 7 bases clipped from V and 6 bases from J, the junction kept 9 bases outside the gene matches. CDR3 length: 13 residues. The sample belongs to a study of T cell responses to AZD1222 COVID-19 vaccine. Findings of the study overall: It was only six AZD1222 recipients who were seropositive at baseline. There were repertoire samples only from the period after the peak T cell response. Close to half of all spike-specific TCRs reportedly target regions of the variants that are unmutated.

This specimen was peripheral blood, taken on day 0 of AZD1222 vaccination. The chain combines TRBV7-9 with TRBJ2-7, with 7 positions matching TRBD1. This clonotype originated in an adult in good health. CDR3 DNA sequence: TGTGCCAGCAACCGGGACAGCGCGGGCGAGCAGTACTTC. Its protein is CASNRDSAGEQYF.